The 13 T cell receptor beta chains given below trace back to one sample, sequenced in a study of blood T cell repertoires in COVID-19. TCRdb's copy holds only in-frame clones and misses some; the assay was immunoSEQ multiplex PCR. Seen here are fewer than 100,000 clones, about 79% observed once, and the top ten hold under 25%. Sequenced sample: peripheral blood. These receptors all stem from a woman in her forties or fifties with acute or convalescent COVID-19.

This chain connects TRBV4-2 to TRBJ2-1; D gene ambiguous. Germline lookup yields CDR1 LGHNA and CDR2 YNFKEQ. The CDR3 sequence is 15 residues long. V was shortened by 1 base and J by 3 bases, with 10 bases between the two germline ends. The CDR3 is CASSQGLRVYNEQFF. The CDR3 DNA follows: TGTGCCAGCAGCCAAGGACTTCGGGTCTACAATGAGCAGTTCTTC.

This chain links TRBV7-2 with TRBJ1-1; D unresolved. V lost 1 base, J lost 6 bases, and 12 bases lay in between. CDR3 length: 14 amino acids. Germline assignment: CDR1 SGHTA and CDR2 FQGNSA. The CDR3 is CASSLDKSYAEAFF. The CDR3 DNA reads as TGTGCCAGCAGCTTAGATAAGTCCTACGCTGAAGCTTTCTTT.

The V and J genes are TRBV9 and TRBJ2-1; 11 nucleotides match TRBD2. CDR3 length equals 15 residues. V shed 2 bases and J 7 bases; nucleotides not matched to a gene: 5. Germline CDR1 reads SGDLS; CDR2 reads YYNGEE. The chain's CDR3 is CASSVGTSGGNEQFF. The CDR3 DNA follows: TGTGCCAGCAGCGTGGGCACTAGCGGGGGAAATGAGCAGTTCTTC.

This chain joins TRBV6-1 and TRBJ2-7; D is undetermined. The CDR3 totals 15 residues. V lost 3 bases to trimming and J lost 2 bases, with 14 bases between them. Germline assignment: CDR1 MNHNS and CDR2 SASEGT. The CDR3, as DNA: TGTGCCAGCAGTGAGCGAGGAGAAGGTCCCTACGAGCAGTACTTC. The encoded protein is CASSERGEGPYEQYF.

The gene calls are TRBV5-4 and TRBJ2-7; D possibly corresponds to TRBD2 (5 bases). The CDR3 length is 13 residues. Germline lookup yields CDR1 SGHNT and CDR2 YYREEE (reference sequence). V shed 4 bases and J shed 12 bases, with 20 bases lying between them. The CDR3 sequence: CASSPAGRDRLYF. The CDR3 nucleotides read TGTGCCAGCAGCCCCGCCGGACGGGATAGGTTGTACTTC.

This clone was counted once. V is TRBV7-9 and J is TRBJ1-2; no reliable D call. V shed 1 base and J shed 8 bases, with 11 bases lying between them. The CDR3 consists of 13 residues. Germline lookup yields CDR1 SEHNR and CDR2 FQNEAQ (reference sequence). The CDR3 bases are TGTGCCAGCAGCTTAGAGGCACTACCCGGCTACACCTTC. This sequence encodes CASSLEALPGYTF.

This chain links TRBV15 with TRBJ1-2; 9 bases align to TRBD1. CDR3 length equals 15 residues. Trimming at V came to 3 bases and at J to 8 bases, leaving 10 bases not matched to a gene. Per germline, CDR1 LNHNV and CDR2 YYDKDF (reference sequence). The CDR3 here is CATSRRVGQGVGYTF. Written as DNA, the CDR3 is TGTGCCACCAGCAGGAGAGTGGGACAGGGAGTAGGCTACACCTTC. The full variable domain, in which reference TRBV15 and TRBJ1-2 provide the parts outside the CDR3, is DAMVIQNPRYQVTQFGKPVTLSCSQTLNHNVMYWYQQKSSQAPKLLFHYYDKDFNNEADTPDNFQSRRPNTSFCFLDIRSPGLGDTAMYLCATSRRVGQGVGYTFGSGTRLTVV.

The chain employs TRBV28 and TRBJ1-4; maybe TRBD1 (5 bases). CDR1 and CDR2 from the germline V gene are MDHEN and SYDVKM. CDR3 length: 13 residues. V lost 7 bases and J lost 8, with 14 bases in between. The CDR3 is CASKTQGGEKLFF. The CDR3, as DNA: TGTGCCAGCAAGACCCAGGGAGGCGAAAAACTGTTTTTT.

The chain is built from TRBV7-2 and TRBJ1-4; no clear D. V was cut by 2 bases and J by 10 bases, with 8 bases left in between. CDR3 length equals 12 residues. Germline V gives CDR1 SGHTA, CDR2 FQGNSA. The CDR3 nucleotides are TGTGCCAGCAGCTTAATAGAGGGAAAACTGTTTTTT. Its protein is CASSLIEGKLFF.

In its sample, this clone was seen once. The chain couples TRBV7-6 to TRBJ1-4; the D gene is possibly TRBD1 (6 bases). Germline V gene sequence: CDR1 SGHVS, CDR2 FNYEAQ. The CDR3 consists of 15 residues. V was shortened by 0 bases and J by 3 bases, with 8 bases between the two germline ends. The CDR3 loop reads CASSLAGQSNEKLFF. The CDR3 coding sequence is TGTGCCAGCAGCTTAGCAGGACAGTCTAATGAAAAACTGTTTTTT.

The chain employs TRBV10-3 and TRBJ2-7, with 9 positions matching TRBD1. The length of the CDR3 is 15 residues. Germline loops: CDR1 ENHRY, CDR2 SYGVKD. Trimming took 6 bases from V and 4 from J; bases not matched to a gene: 10. The CDR3 sequence is CAIRDTGTGKYEQYF. The CDR3 nucleotides read TGTGCCATCAGAGACACCGGGACAGGGAAGTACGAGCAGTACTTC.

This chain joins TRBV4-1 and TRBJ1-4; 9 nucleotides match TRBD1. Germline assignment: CDR1 MGHRA and CDR2 YSYEKL. Trimming cost V 1 base and J 5 bases; bases outside gene matches: 8. The CDR3 loop spans 17 amino acids. In DNA form, the CDR3 reads TGCGCCAGCAGCCAAGTTGGTCGGGGACAGGGAAATGAAAAACTGTTTTTT. This gives the protein CASSQVGRGQGNEKLFF.

This clone has ten or more counts. The CDR3: CASSLLGGETNEQFF. DNA for the CDR3: TGTGCCAGCAGTTTACTAGGTGGGGAGACCAATGAGCAGTTCTTC. This sequence joins TRBV28 and TRBJ2-1; D is perhaps TRBD2 (5 bases). The CDR3 extends over 15 amino acids. The V gene lost 2 bases and the J gene lost 6 bases, with 14 bases spanning the gap. Germline lookup yields CDR1 MDHEN and CDR2 SYDVKM.